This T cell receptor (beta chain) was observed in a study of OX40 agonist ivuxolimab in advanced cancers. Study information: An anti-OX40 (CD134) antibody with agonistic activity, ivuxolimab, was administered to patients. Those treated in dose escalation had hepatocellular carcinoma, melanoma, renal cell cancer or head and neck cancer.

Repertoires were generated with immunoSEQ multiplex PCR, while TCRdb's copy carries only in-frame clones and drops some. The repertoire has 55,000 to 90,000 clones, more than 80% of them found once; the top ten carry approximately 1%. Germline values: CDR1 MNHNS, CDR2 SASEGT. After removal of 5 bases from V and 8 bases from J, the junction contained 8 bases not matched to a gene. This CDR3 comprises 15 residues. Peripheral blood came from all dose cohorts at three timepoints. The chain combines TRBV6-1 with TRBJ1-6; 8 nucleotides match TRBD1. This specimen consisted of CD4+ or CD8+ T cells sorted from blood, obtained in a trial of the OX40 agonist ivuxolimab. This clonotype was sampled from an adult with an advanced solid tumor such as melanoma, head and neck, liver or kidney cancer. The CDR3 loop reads CASSRQGFGDSPLHF. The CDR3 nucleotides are TGTGCCAGCAGTCGACAGGGGTTCGGGGATTCACCCCTCCACTTT.